This T cell receptor beta chain was identified during a study of T cells in Graves' hyperthyroidism and ophthalmopathy. CDR3 length: 13 residues. Germline CDR1 reads SEHNR; CDR2 reads FQNEAQ (reference sequence). V lost 5 bases to trimming and J lost 7 bases, with 14 bases between them. Study-wide points: By a 13 V-J model, ophthalmopathy was set apart from stable hyperthyroidism.

Researchers amplified the TCR beta CDR3 regions from RNA transcripts. First-round RT-PCR of the TCR CDR3 relied on the HTBI primer set. TCRdb reprocessed the multiplex PCR reads with MiXCR, giving one entry per CDR3 protein. The profile covers hundreds of thousands of distinct CDR3 sequences, with approximately 14% appearing a single time and about 9.4% taken by the ten largest. This clonotype was observed a few times. Its antigen is not identified. Patients aged 18 to 65 had newly diagnosed hyperthyroidism of under 2 months' duration. Exclusion of patients followed from uncontrolled infection, other autoimmune disease, pregnancy or lactation. Clinicians diagnosed patients from clinical symptoms, serum thyroxine and TRAb, thyroid ultrasound and orbital computed tomography.

The J gene is TRBJ1-2, the V gene TRBV7-9; D possibly corresponds to TRBD1 (6 bases). Source material: blood. The clonotype was recovered from a young woman with Graves' hyperthyroidism. CDR3 sequence reads: CASSRPGAGGYTF. DNA of the CDR3: TGTGCCAGCAGCCGCCCGGGGGCGGGTGGCTACACCTTC.